This T cell receptor (beta chain) was profiled in a study of metastatic and nonmetastatic thyroid tumors. Looking at the study overall: Blood and tumor or nodule tissue repertoires from malignant and benign thyroid patients were compared.

Findings and caveats of the study: TCR beta diversity was reportedly significantly higher in malignant thyroid tumors than benign nodules, in blood and tumor.

This clone was observed many times. Its specificity is not known. Thyroid surgery took place with no prior treatment in any patient. Germline loops: CDR1 SGHRS, CDR2 YFSETQ. V shed 4 bases and J shed 4 bases, with 11 bases lying between them. This CDR3 is 13 amino acids long. As processed by the authors: A distant-metastasis classifier for papillary thyroid cancer was built using CDR3 differences across clinicopathological groups. MiXCR was used by TCRdb to re-call the PCR reads. The V and J calls were not made by the authors but by TCRdb's processing. The sample has about 69,000 clones; 12% to 15% are singletons.

This receptor was identified in a male donor with papillary thyroid cancer or a benign thyroid nodule (not recorded which). Some clones in this sample may be carry-over from other donors' samples. The material sequenced was blood. The V gene is TRBV5-1, the J gene TRBJ1-2; D unresolved. CDR3 sequence: CASSPWTGYGYTF. The CDR3 coding sequence is TGCGCCAGCAGCCCTTGGACGGGCTATGGCTACACCTTC.